The clone carrying this T cell receptor beta chain appeared once. Losses at the gene ends were 0 bases for V and 11 bases for J; bases not matched to a gene: 4. CDR1 SGHRS and CDR2 YFSETQ come from the germline V gene. The CDR3 spans 12 residues. The data stem from a study of blood T cell repertoires in COVID-19. Using immunoSEQ multiplex PCR, the repertoire was profiled, and TCRdb retains in-frame clones only, with some absent. The repertoire has tens of thousands of clones, about nine tenths of them found once; the top ten carry 1% to 1.5%. The clonotype originates from a woman of 80 years or more with acute or convalescent COVID-19. The specimen sequenced was peripheral blood. The chain recombines TRBV5-1 with TRBJ2-7; TRBD2 matches at 8 bases. CDR3 in amino acids: CASSLVRGGEYF. CDR3 coding DNA: TGCGCCAGCAGCTTGGTTCGGGGGGGCGAGTACTTC.